This section outlines one T cell receptor (beta chain) sequence together with its context. TCRdb reprocessed the 5' RACE reads and keeps a single row for each CDR3 protein, giving no DNA. This sample's table reports roughly 110,000 distinct CDR3 sequences. This sample is part of a study of T cells expressing NK-cell markers. Germline CDR1 and CDR2: DFQATT and SNEGSKA (reference sequence). This CDR3 is 17 amino acids long. Sequenced material: blood T cells: a sorted CD56 or NKG2C T cell subset, CD4+ or CD8+ T cells, or bulk PBMC T cells (not recorded which). The chain combines TRBV20-1 with TRBJ2-1; the D gene TCRdb calls, TRBD1, cannot be checked with no DNA. The clonotype comes from a woman aged 18 to 75 in good health. The CDR3 loop is CSARRLDGDGSYNEQFF.